The rows below give T cell receptor beta chains drawn from one sample of a study of OX40 agonist ivuxolimab in advanced cancers. Repertoires were generated with immunoSEQ multiplex PCR, while TCRdb's copy carries only in-frame clones and drops some. The sample has more than 45,000 clones; 80% to 90% are singletons. Sequenced material: CD4+ or CD8+ T cells sorted from blood, taken in a trial of the OX40 agonist ivuxolimab. The receptor set was obtained from an adult with an advanced solid tumor such as melanoma, head and neck, liver or kidney cancer. Both conserved end residues are part of each CDR3. A D gene is named only where the DNA matches it firmly. Clone size is stated in some rows and not others, as once, few, many or a class when expanded.

>-|-|TRBV7-9|TRBJ2-1
CASSFGNNEQFF
TGTGCCAGCAGCTTCGGAAACAATGAGCAGTTCTTC
>-|-|TRBV28|TRBJ2-3
CASSTPDTQYF
TGTGCCAGCAGTACACCAGATACGCAGTATTTT
>-|-|TRBV4-2|TRBJ1-2
CASSQDHRGALNYGYTF
TGTGCCAGCAGCCAAGATCACCGGGGGGCGCTTAACTATGGCTACACCTTC
>-|-|TRBV5-6|TRBJ2-3
CASREGVDTQYF
TGTGCCAGTAGGGAAGGGGTCGATACGCAGTATTTT
>-|-|TRBV14|TRBJ1-1
CASSATLNTEAFF
TGTGCCAGCAGCGCGACCTTGAACACTGAAGCTTTCTTT
>once|-|TRBV29-1|TRBJ2-7
CSVAGDSYEQYF
TGCAGCGTTGCCGGAGACTCCTACGAGCAGTACTTC
>-|TRBD1|TRBV2|TRBJ2-7
CASTGRDRASYEQYF
TGTGCCAGCACCGGCCGGGACAGGGCATCCTACGAGCAGTACTTC
>-|TRBD1|TRBV4-3|TRBJ1-6
CASSQDPGGNSPLHF
TGCGCCAGCAGCCAAGATCCAGGGGGTAATTCACCCCTCCACTTT
>-|TRBD1|TRBV5-1|TRBJ2-1
CASHEGTEVPHEQFF
TGCGCCAGCCACGAGGGGACAGAGGTCCCCCATGAGCAGTTCTTC
>once|-|TRBV10-2|TRBJ2-2
CATEGGAPGELFF
TGCGCCACCGAAGGGGGGGCGCCGGGGGAGCTGTTTTTT
>-|TRBD2|TRBV14|TRBJ2-7
CASSPGTSGTTYEQYF
TGTGCCAGCAGCCCCGGGACTAGCGGAACCACCTACGAGCAGTACTTC
>few|-|TRBV6-5|TRBJ1-2
CASTRGGGGYTF
TGTGCCAGCACTAGAGGGGGAGGTGGCTACACCTTC
>-|-|TRBV6-6|TRBJ2-5
CASTLSETQYF
TGTGCCAGCACTCTCAGTGAGACCCAGTACTTC
>-|TRBD1|TRBV7-2|TRBJ2-1
CASRSVTGKTGQVSNEQFF
TGTGCCAGCAGATCCGTAACGGGAAAGACGGGACAGGTCTCAAATGAGCAGTTCTTC
>-|-|TRBV19|TRBJ1-2
CASSFGKRGDYGYTF
TGTGCCAGTAGTTTTGGGAAACGAGGCGACTATGGCTACACCTTC
>-|-|TRBV29-1|TRBJ1-1
CSVDGGNTEAFF
TGCAGCGTTGATGGGGGAAACACTGAAGCTTTCTTT
>-|-|TRBV29-1|TRBJ1-5
CSVESEEEGQPQHF
TGCAGCGTTGAGTCGGAGGAGGAAGGTCAGCCCCAGCATTTT
>-|-|TRBV4-3|TRBJ2-2
CASSPGGGQGPGELFF
TGCGCCAGCAGCCCCGGGGGGGGACAGGGACCCGGGGAGCTGTTTTTT
>-|TRBD1|TRBV29-1|TRBJ2-7
CSAEGQDSYEQYF
TGCAGCGCAGAAGGACAGGACTCCTACGAGCAGTACTTC
>-|TRBD1|TRBV27|TRBJ1-5
CASRQTGAQQPQHF
TGTGCCAGCAGACAAACAGGGGCTCAACAGCCCCAGCATTTT
>once|-|TRBV4-1|TRBJ1-1
CASSQAPGTEAFF
TGCGCCAGCAGCCAGGCCCCCGGAACCGAAGCTTTCTTT
>-|TRBD2|TRBV11-3|TRBJ2-3
CASSLGAGVGTDTQYF
TGTGCCAGCAGCTTAGGTGCGGGGGTGGGTACAGATACGCAGTATTTT
>once|-|TRBV14|TRBJ2-5
CASSPGESRGETQYF
TGTGCCAGCAGCCCGGGGGAGAGTAGAGGAGAGACCCAGTACTTC
>-|-|TRBV4-3|TRBJ1-3
CASSQDILSGNTIYF
TGCGCCAGCAGCCAGGACATCCTCTCTGGAAACACCATATATTTT
>-|-|TRBV29-1|TRBJ1-2
CSVSGSSYGYTF
TGCAGCGTTTCAGGGAGTAGCTATGGCTACACCTTC
>few|-|TRBV2|TRBJ2-7
CASSDGGLNTYEQYF
TGTGCCAGCAGTGATGGGGGATTGAATACCTACGAGCAGTACTTC
>-|TRBD2|TRBV7-3|TRBJ2-1
CASSLIWGGYNEQFF
TGTGCCAGCAGCTTAATCTGGGGGGGCTACAATGAGCAGTTCTTC
>-|-|TRBV19|TRBJ2-7
CASNQGYEQYF
TGTGCCAGTAATCAGGGCTACGAGCAGTACTTC
>-|TRBD1|TRBV10-3|TRBJ1-2
CAITGGGGYTF
TGTGCCATCACAGGGGGCGGTGGCTACACCTTC
>-|TRBD2|TRBV27|TRBJ2-3
CASSFLGQRGADTQYF
TGTGCCAGCAGTTTCCTTGGACAGCGGGGGGCAGATACGCAGTATTTT
>-|TRBD2|TRBV15|TRBJ2-1
CATSSPGGYNEQFF
TGTGCCACCAGCAGTCCGGGGGGTTACAATGAGCAGTTCTTC
>-|-|TRBV6-6|TRBJ1-2
CASTDAQGRSYGYTF
TGTGCCAGCACCGACGCCCAGGGGAGAAGCTATGGCTACACCTTC
>-|-|TRBV5-4|TRBJ1-1
CASSFWGSLNTEAFF
TGTGCCAGCAGCTTTTGGGGGTCCCTGAACACTGAAGCTTTCTTT
>-|TRBD2|TRBV6-5|TRBJ2-3
CASSYLAGTTDTQYF
TGTGCCAGCAGTTACCTAGCGGGCACCACAGATACGCAGTATTTT